This T cell receptor beta chain is drawn from a study of T cells in Graves' hyperthyroidism and ophthalmopathy (dated by TCRdb to between 2018 and 2021). For the wider study: Peripheral blood was sampled at the time of initial diagnosis, prior to any treatment. The study also compared thyroid tissue and blood T-cell repertoires from a handful of Graves' hyperthyroidism patients. After blood sampling, hyperthyroidism patients were treated with methimazole at a starting dose of 30 mg daily, and ophthalmopathy patients were treated with high-dose intravenous methylprednisolone. The paper describes TCR Vbeta CDR3 sequencing of 135 peripheral blood samples, made up of about 41 ophthalmopathy patients, 70 to 75 hyperthyroidism patients and 17 progressor patients. An independent validation cohort of under 20 hyperthyroidism patients and 15 or so patients who later progressed to ophthalmopathy tested prospective prediction of ophthalmopathy. The roughly 90 discovery patients were divided at random into training and test sets in a 7:3 ratio. To identify TCR V-J signatures that set the groups apart, the researchers used a discovery cohort of 100 patients, made up of about 44 with Graves' ophthalmopathy and 57 with stable Graves' hyperthyroidism.

V is shortened by 7 bases, J by 5 bases, and the region joining them spans 17 bases. The germline V gene encodes CDR1 SGHVS and CDR2 FQNEAQ. Reading from cysteine to phenylalanine, the CDR3 counts 14 amino acids. CDR3 DNA only is kept here, 42 bases in frame from base 1. Paper-wide results and their limitations: Blood samples also contained most of the expanded thyroid clonotypes (frequency above 0.001), which suggests that blood repertoires may reflect thyroid immune responses. In validation, the model predicted progression to ophthalmopathy with about 71% sensitivity and around 72% specificity, a median of 6.5 months before onset. Ophthalmopathy was separated from stable hyperthyroidism by a 13 V-J signature model, with 85% to 90% sensitivity and 81% to 82% specificity obtained in cross-validation and 80%/75% obtained in testing. No statistical method was used to set the sample size in advance, and investigators knew the group allocation.

Amplification of TCR beta CDR3 regions was carried out from RNA transcripts. The TCR CDR3 was subjected to a first round of RT-PCR using the HTBI primer set and the Qiagen OneStep RT-PCR kit. A second multiplex PCR round built the libraries, followed by size selection and purification. Libraries were sequenced paired-end with 100 bp reads on an Illumina HiSeq2000. From the authors' description of their analysis: SOAPnuke was used to process the raw data, removing reads that contained adapters or uncalled bases, had a mean Phred below 15, or lacked an exact match to the constant primer or identifier. COPE v1.2.5 was used to merge the high-quality paired reads, and each unique nucleotide sequence was defined as a clonotype. MiTCR v1.1 was used to align the clonotypes against IMGT TRBV, TRBD and TRBJ reference segments. The analysis was restricted to V-J combinations with a frequency above 0.0001, which together covered over 99% of the repertoires. A TCS score was defined as the ratio of F50 (clonal expansion) to E x V (chaos), with BLOSUM62-based TCRdist applied between CDR3 peptides within each V-J. Welch's t-statistics and random forest reduced 450 to 600 V-J features to 10 to 15, which were used in a naive Bayes classifier (R e1071). The raw public reads went through TCRdb reprocessing: fastp at Q25, MiXCR clone calling, in-frame beta chains kept. Entries are consolidated by CDR3 protein sequence, retaining the most common genes and DNA. These V and J calls derive from TCRdb rather than the authors' analysis. The sample has about 210,000 distinct CDR3 sequences on record, 15% to 20% of them singletons. The leading ten clones occupy around 50% of the sample.

Graves' hyperthyroidism was defined as stable when no progression to ophthalmopathy occurred over 18 months of follow-up. Hyperthyroidism patients were newly diagnosed, with disease duration under 2 months, and aged 18 to 65 years. Patients with uncontrolled infections, other autoimmune diseases, pregnancy or lactation were excluded. Diagnoses relied on clinical symptoms, serum thyroxine and TRAb, thyroid ultrasound and orbital computed tomography. PBMCs were separated from roughly 9.3 ml of fresh peripheral blood using Ficoll-Paque density gradient centrifugation. Total RNA was extracted using Trizol reagent, and RNA quality was assessed on an Agilent 2100 Bioanalyzer. This clonotype was recorded many times. This clone's antigen is unknown. Per-base quality was not reported, and no clone a single base away is much larger than it.

The TCR sequence derives from a man aged 45-60 years with Graves' hyperthyroidism. The V and J genes are TRBV7-8 and TRBJ2-5, and the D gene may be TRBD2, 6 bases matching. Sequencing was done on a sample of blood. The sequence in DNA is TGTGCCAGCACTGTCCCGACTAGTGAGGAGACCCAGTACTTC. Translated, it reads CASTVPTSEETQYF.